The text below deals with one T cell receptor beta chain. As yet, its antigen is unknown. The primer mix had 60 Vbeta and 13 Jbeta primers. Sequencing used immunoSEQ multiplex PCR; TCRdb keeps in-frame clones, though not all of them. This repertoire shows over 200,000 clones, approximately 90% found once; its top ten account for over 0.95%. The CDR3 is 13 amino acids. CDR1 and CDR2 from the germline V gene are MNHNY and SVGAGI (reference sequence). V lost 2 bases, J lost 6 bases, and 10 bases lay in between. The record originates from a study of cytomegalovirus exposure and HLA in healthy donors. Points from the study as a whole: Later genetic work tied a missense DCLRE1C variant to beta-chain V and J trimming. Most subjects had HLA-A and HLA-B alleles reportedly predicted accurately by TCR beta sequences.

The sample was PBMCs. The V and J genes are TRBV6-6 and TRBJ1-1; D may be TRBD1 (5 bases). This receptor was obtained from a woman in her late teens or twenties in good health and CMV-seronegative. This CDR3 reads CASSYRGVPEAFF. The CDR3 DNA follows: TGTGCCAGCAGTTACAGGGGCGTGCCTGAAGCTTTCTTT.